This is a list of T cell receptor beta chains from one sample in a study of blood T cell repertoires in COVID-19. TCRdb keeps only in-frame clones here, not all; method: immunoSEQ multiplex PCR. The sample shows more than 200,000 clones, approximately 90% of them seen only once. Sequenced material: PBMCs or T cells enriched from blood (not recorded which). The receptors stem from a woman under 40 with acute COVID-19. Each CDR3 is given with its conserved first and last residue. The order of the fields is J gene, V gene, D gene, clone size, CDR3 protein, CDR3 DNA. A D gene is named only where the DNA matches it firmly. The listing skips clone size in some rows; elsewhere it reads once, few, many or a size class.

J: TRBJ1-3
V: TRBV23-1
D: -
size: -
CDR3: CASSQLELSGNTIYF
DNA: TGCGCCAGCAGTCAACTTGAGCTCTCTGGAAACACCATATATTTT

J: TRBJ2-3
V: TRBV15
D: -
size: -
CDR3: CATAGRGRTDTQYF
DNA: TGTGCCACCGCGGGGAGGGGGAGGACAGATACGCAGTATTTT

J: TRBJ2-7
V: TRBV7-3
D: TRBD1
size: -
CDR3: CASSPGTGAYEQYF
DNA: TGTGCCAGCAGTCCCGGGACAGGAGCCTACGAGCAGTACTTC

J: TRBJ2-1
V: TRBV9
D: -
size: -
CDR3: CASSVATRNEQFF
DNA: TGTGCCAGCAGCGTAGCTACTCGCAATGAGCAGTTCTTC

J: TRBJ2-7
V: TRBV19
D: TRBD1
size: -
CDR3: CASSNAGTGAYEQYF
DNA: TGTGCCAGTAGTAACGCCGGGACAGGGGCCTACGAGCAGTACTTC

J: TRBJ2-3
V: TRBV20-1
D: -
size: -
CDR3: CSATLADTQYF
DNA: TGCAGTGCAACCCTAGCAGATACGCAGTATTTT

J: TRBJ2-1
V: TRBV7-3
D: TRBD2
size: -
CDR3: CASSRLATQSAEQFF
DNA: TGTGCCAGCAGCAGACTAGCGACTCAATCGGCTGAGCAGTTCTTC

J: TRBJ1-2
V: TRBV10-3
D: -
size: -
CDR3: CAITSGAWDGYTF
DNA: TGTGCCATCACTTCGGGAGCCTGGGATGGCTACACCTTC

J: TRBJ1-1
V: TRBV4-1
D: -
size: -
CDR3: CASSQGENTEAFF
DNA: TGCGCCAGCAGCCAGGGCGAGAACACTGAAGCTTTCTTT

J: TRBJ1-1
V: TRBV6-6
D: TRBD1
size: -
CDR3: CASNGQEYTEAFF
DNA: TGTGCCAGCAATGGACAGGAGTACACTGAAGCTTTCTTT

J: TRBJ1-4
V: TRBV6-1
D: -
size: -
CDR3: CASSDAREKLFF
DNA: TGTGCCAGCAGTGATGCTAGGGAAAAACTGTTTTTT

J: TRBJ2-1
V: TRBV6-5
D: TRBD1
size: -
CDR3: CASYPRGQGKNEQFF
DNA: TGTGCCAGCTACCCTAGGGGACAGGGAAAAAATGAGCAGTTCTTC

J: TRBJ1-2
V: TRBV4-1
D: TRBD1
size: -
CDR3: CASSQGTGGRSGYTF
DNA: TGCGCCAGCAGCCAAGGGACAGGGGGTAGATCGGGCTACACCTTC

J: TRBJ1-3
V: TRBV28
D: -
size: -
CDR3: CASRSKGNTIYF
DNA: TGTGCCAGCAGGTCTAAGGGAAACACCATATATTTT

J: TRBJ1-2
V: TRBV3-1/TRBV3-2
D: TRBD1
size: -
CDR3: CASSLGTGADTF
DNA: TGTGCCAGCAGCCTAGGGACAGGAGCGGATACCTTC

J: TRBJ1-1
V: TRBV4-1
D: -
size: -
CDR3: CASSLHDTGTEAFF
DNA: TGCGCCAGCAGCCTTCATGATACAGGCACTGAAGCTTTCTTT

J: TRBJ2-1
V: TRBV5-4
D: TRBD2
size: -
CDR3: CASSWTSGDNEQFF
DNA: TGTGCCAGCAGCTGGACTAGCGGGGACAATGAGCAGTTCTTC

J: TRBJ1-2
V: TRBV21-1
D: -
size: once
CDR3: CASSKTTGGGYGYTF
DNA: TGTGCCAGCAGCAAAACGACAGGGGGCGGCTATGGCTACACCTTC

J: TRBJ2-5
V: TRBV29-1
D: TRBD1
size: many
CDR3: CSVEADRGRAETQYF
DNA: TGCAGCGTTGAAGCGGACAGGGGACGGGCCGAGACCCAGTACTTC

J: TRBJ1-6
V: TRBV4-3
D: TRBD1
size: -
CDR3: CASSQDRDRDNSPLHF
DNA: TGCGCCAGCAGCCAAGATCGGGACAGGGATAATTCACCCCTCCACTTT

J: TRBJ2-3
V: TRBV5-5
D: -
size: -
CDR3: CASSLGGGADTQYF
DNA: TGTGCCAGCAGCTTGGGAGGGGGGGCAGATACGCAGTATTTT

J: TRBJ2-7
V: TRBV19
D: TRBD2
size: once
CDR3: CASRHTGTNSYEQYF
DNA: TGTGCCAGTAGGCACACCGGGACTAATTCCTACGAGCAGTACTTC

J: TRBJ1-1
V: TRBV9
D: -
size: -
CDR3: CASSVGAGRPTTEAFF
DNA: TGTGCCAGCAGCGTAGGGGCTGGTCGACCGACCACTGAAGCTTTCTTT

J: TRBJ2-1
V: TRBV20-1
D: -
size: -
CDR3: CSASEMRRFF
DNA: TGCAGTGCTAGTGAGATGAGGCGGTTCTTC